The clone carrying this T cell receptor beta chain has ten or more counts. TCRdb reanalysed the RT-PCR reads using MiXCR and keeps one entry per CDR3 protein. Of almost 700,000 distinct CDR3 sequences in the sample, over 12% were seen once. Germline V gives CDR1 SGHRS, CDR2 YFSETQ. The CDR3 totals 17 residues. J was trimmed by 6 bases and V by 2 bases; bases with no gene match: 12. The sequencing sample was made of memory CD4+ T cells from blood. The gene calls are TRBV5-1 and TRBJ1-5; 9 bases line up with TRBD1. The TCR was taken from a female donor in good health, serving as a healthy control. In DNA form, the CDR3 reads TGCGCCAGCAGCTTTAAGGCGTTCATGGACAGGGGTCAGCCCCAGCATTTT. As protein: CASSFKAFMDRGQPQHF.